The 10 T cell receptor beta chains presented below share a single source sample, sequenced in a study of blood T cells in healthy people across ages. PCR was performed a second time for about 7 to 11 cycles using a sample-barcoded 5' primer and a J-beta primer mix. Each CDR3 protein gets one entry after TCRdb re-called the 5' RACE reads with MiXCR. The sample carries fewer than 2,000,000 distinct CDR3 sequences, around 42% recorded once. Sequenced material: blood. The source of these receptors is a human donor in good health.

This clonotype has more than one count but fewer than ten. The V call is TRBV2, the J call TRBJ1-1, with 7 bases aligning to TRBD1. Germline V gene sequence: CDR1 SNHLY, CDR2 FYNNEI. The CDR3 has 15 residues. The V and J ends lost 4 bases and 3 bases, in that order; junction bases with no gene match: 8. The DNA for the CDR3 is TGTGCCAGCAGTGGTCCGGGACAGAGCTACACTGAAGCTTTCTTT. Residues: CASSGPGQSYTEAFF.

This rearrangement joins TRBV7-3 to TRBJ2-3, with D perhaps matching TRBD2 (5 bases). CDR3 length: 15 residues. Trimming took off 0 bases at V and 2 bases at J, with 9 bases between the two ends. CDR1 SGHTA and CDR2 FQGTGA come from the germline V gene. The CDR3 DNA reads as TGTGCCAGCAGCTTAACGCGGGCAGACACAGATACGCAGTATTTT. It is translated as CASSLTRADTDTQYF.

This rearrangement joins TRBV7-2 to TRBJ1-5; 8 bases are a match to TRBD1. Germline trimming cut 5 bases from V and 11 bases from J; bases unmatched to any gene: 11. From germline, CDR1 is SGHTA and CDR2 FQGNSA. The CDR3 is 14 amino acids. This CDR3 reads CASSPGTGHGAQHF. CDR3 coding DNA: TGTGCCAGCAGCCCCGGGACAGGCCATGGGGCCCAGCATTTT.

The chain couples TRBV7-2 to TRBJ1-1, with D unclear. Germline loops: CDR1 SGHTA, CDR2 FQGNSA. The V end was cut by 2 bases, the J end by 7 bases, with 8 bases between. The CDR3 length is 12 residues. In nucleotides, the CDR3 is TGTGCCAGCAGCTTAATGGGGTTTGAAGCTTTCTTT. Translated, it gives CASSLMGFEAFF.

The rearrangement joins TRBV20-1 to TRBJ2-3; possibly TRBD2 for D (5 bases). The CDR3 runs to 14 residues. The germline V gene encodes CDR1 DFQATT and CDR2 SNEGSKA (reference sequence). The V and J ends lost 1 base and 1 base respectively, with 9 bases between them. CDR3 region: CSARAGMGTDTQYF. CDR3 bases: TGCAGTGCTAGAGCGGGAATGGGCACAGATACGCAGTATTTT.

J is TRBJ2-1 and V is TRBV7-2, with D possibly TRBD1 on 5 matching bases. The CDR3 is 15 amino acids. V shed 3 bases and J shed 10 bases, with 19 bases lying between them. Germline V gives CDR1 SGHTA, CDR2 FQGNSA. The chain's CDR3 is CASSFAGNPLEEQFF. The CDR3, as DNA: TGTGCCAGCAGCTTTGCAGGGAACCCTCTCGAGGAGCAGTTCTTC.

In this sample, this clonotype turned up once. An end of the junction differs from the germline gene, which may be a read error. The V and J genes are TRBV20-1 and TRBJ1-6; 8 nucleotides match TRBD1. Germline values: CDR1 DFQATT, CDR2 SNEGSKA (reference sequence). The CDR3 runs 13 residues. The CDR3 loop reads CGSGETGDSLLHF. In DNA, the CDR3 is TGCGGTAGTGGGGAGACAGGGGATTCACTCCTCCACTTT.

This clonotype showed up just a few times. The chain couples TRBV29-1 to TRBJ2-7; D remains unclear. With 4 bases removed from V and 0 bases from J, the gap between germline ends came to 7 bases. The CDR3 spans 12 residues. Looked up from germline, CDR1 is SQVTM and CDR2 is ANQGSEA. CDR3 sequence (DNA): TGCAGCGTTGTTTTGGGCTCCTACGAGCAGTACTTC. As protein: CSVVLGSYEQYF.

The rearrangement joins TRBV5-1 to TRBJ2-7; TRBD2 matches at 10 bases. This CDR3 comprises 16 residues. V was clipped by 4 bases and J by 0 bases; unmatched bases: 7. Per germline, CDR1 SGHRS and CDR2 YFSETQ. CDR3 protein: CASSQPSGGLSYEQYF. CDR3 DNA: TGCGCCAGCAGCCAACCTAGCGGGGGCCTCTCCTACGAGCAGTACTTC.

In DNA form, the CDR3 reads TGCGCCAGCAGCCAAGGAGCCCCGAGGGGGAACACTGAAGCTTTCTTT. Protein: CASSQGAPRGNTEAFF. The V and J genes are TRBV5-1 and TRBJ1-1; D is possibly TRBD1 (5 bases). CDR3 length equals 16 residues. With 4 bases removed from V and 1 base from J, the gap between germline ends came to 17 bases. Per germline, CDR1 SGHRS and CDR2 YFSETQ. Full variable domain (missing parts from reference TRBV5-1 and TRBJ1-1): KAGVTQTPRYLIKTRGQQVTLSCSPISGHRSVSWYQQTPGQGLQFLFEYFSETQRNKGNFPGRFSGRQFSNSRSEMNVSTLELGDSALYLCASSQGAPRGNTEAFFGQGTRLTVV.